A single sample is the source of the 26 T cell receptor beta chains below, sequenced in a study of Ad26.COV2.S vaccination and SARS-CoV-2 variants. As for treatment: about 20 received Ad26.COV2.S at low or high dose, single or two shots; roughly five received placebo; per-sample allocation not given. Sampling occurred on day 63 after the first vaccine or placebo injection. TCRdb's copy holds only in-frame clones and misses some; the assay was immunoSEQ multiplex PCR. The table includes hundreds of thousands of clones, approximately 88% detected once. Sequenced material: peripheral blood, taken in a trial of Ad26.COV2.S vaccine versus placebo. These receptors came from a person aged 18-60 years who received the Ad26.COV2.S COVID-19 vaccine or a placebo.

This chain uses TRBV30 with TRBJ1-1, with no clear D. V was pared by 3 bases and J by 12 bases, with 23 bases between. The CDR3 sequence is 14 residues long. Germline assignment: CDR1 GTSNPN and CDR2 SVGIG (reference sequence). CDR3 sequence (DNA): TGTGCCTGGAGCCCCTCGAACAGTGCGTTAAGAACTTTCTTT. This sequence encodes CAWSPSNSALRTFF.

This chain connects TRBV4-3 to TRBJ2-3; D unresolved. V was pared by 3 bases and J by 6 bases, with 10 bases between. Germline V gives CDR1 LGHNA, CDR2 YSLEER. This CDR3 comprises 13 residues. The CDR3: CASSQQTRDTQYF. CDR3 nucleotides: TGCGCCAGCAGCCAGCAGACCAGGGATACGCAGTATTTT.

This clone was found once. The chain has TRBV6-5 and TRBJ2-5, with D perhaps being TRBD1 or TRBD2 (6 bases each). From germline, CDR1 is MNHEY and CDR2 SVGAGI. The V end lost 11 bases, the J end lost 0 bases, and 19 bases lay between the germline ends. The CDR3 has 15 amino acids. In DNA form, the CDR3 reads TGTGCCGCGCCTAAGGGGGGCTCATACCAAGAGACCCAGTACTTC. Encoded protein: CAAPKGGSYQETQYF.

The chain employs TRBV9 and TRBJ2-1; 14 bases align to TRBD2. In germline, CDR1 is SGDLS, CDR2 YYNGEE. CDR3 length: 16 amino acids. The J segment lost 9 bases and the V segment lost 0 bases, leaving 5 bases of the junction unmatched. The CDR3 reads CASSVAGTSGRSEQFF. In DNA form, the CDR3 reads TGTGCCAGCAGCGTAGCCGGGACTAGCGGGAGAAGTGAGCAGTTCTTC. Drawing the rest from reference TRBV9 and TRBJ2-1, the complete variable domain is DSGVTQTPKHLITATGQRVTLRCSPRSGDLSVYWYQQSLDQGLQFLIQYYNGEERAKGNILERFSAQQFPDLHSELNLSSLELGDSALYFCASSVAGTSGRSEQFFGPGTRLTVL.

This clone was seen once. The chain combines TRBV11-2 with TRBJ2-2; D gene ambiguous. The CDR3 is 12 amino acids. CDR1 is SGHAT, CDR2 FQNNGV, per germline. Trimming took 6 bases from V and 9 from J, leaving 11 bases between them. CDR3 sequence (DNA): TGTGCCAGCAGTCCACTCGGCCGGGAGCTGTTTTTT. It yields the protein CASSPLGRELFF.

The J gene is TRBJ1-2, the V gene TRBV7-9, with D maybe TRBD1 (5 bases). CDR3 length equals 15 residues. The V end lost 4 bases, the J end lost 5 bases, and 17 bases lay between the germline ends. The germline CDR1 and CDR2 sequences are SEHNR and FQNEAQ (reference sequence). For the CDR3, the DNA is TGTGCCAGCAGCTCACGAAGCGCGACAGAATATGGCTACACCTTC. It codes for CASSSRSATEYGYTF.

This clone has a single count. Distinct nucleotide sequences in the sample also encode this CDR3. The rearrangement links TRBV5-4 to TRBJ1-4; TRBD1 might be the D (5 bases). Trimming cost V 4 bases and J 0 bases, with 10 bases left between them. The CDR3 spans 15 residues. CDR1 is SGHNT, CDR2 YYREEE, per germline (reference sequence). Here the CDR3 reads CASSLGGTTNEKLFF. In DNA, the CDR3 is TGTGCCAGCAGCCTCGGGGGAACAACTAATGAAAAACTGTTTTTT.

This chain connects TRBV6-2 or TRBV6-3 to TRBJ2-7; weak D call: TRBD1 (5 bases). The V end was cut by 0 bases, the J end by 5 bases, with 11 bases between. The CDR3 runs 14 residues. Looked up from germline, CDR1 is MNHEY and CDR2 is SVGEGT. The CDR3 loop reads CASSYSRQIDEQYF. The CDR3 DNA is TGTGCCAGCAGTTACTCGAGACAGATCGACGAGCAGTACTTC.

This clone is a singleton in its sample. This chain uses TRBV5-6 with TRBJ2-3, with 8 bases matching TRBD2. The ends lost 0 bases at V and 0 bases at J; junction bases unmatched: 3. The germline gives CDR1 SGHDT, CDR2 YYEEEE. CDR3 size: 16 residues. Written as DNA, the CDR3 is TGTGCCAGCAGCTTGGGGCTAGCGGGTAGCACAGATACGCAGTATTTT. It translates to CASSLGLAGSTDTQYF.

The V gene is TRBV6-2 or TRBV6-3, the J gene TRBJ2-7; D unresolved. The V and J ends lost 6 bases and 0 bases respectively, with 9 bases between them. The CDR3 loop spans 13 amino acids. Germline CDR1 MNHEY, CDR2 SVGEGT. The CDR3 is CASSPDGSYEQYF. The CDR3 DNA sequence: TGTGCCAGCAGCCCGGACGGCTCCTACGAGCAGTACTTC.

Concerning this clone: The sample holds other DNA sequences that translate to the same CDR3. The J gene is TRBJ1-4, the V gene TRBV11-2, with 10 bases fitting TRBD1. Germline CDR1 is SGHAT and CDR2 is FQNNGV. CDR3 size: 14 residues. Trimming cost V 5 bases and J 7 bases; bases outside gene matches: 4. The CDR3 reads CASSLGQGGEKLFF. DNA for the CDR3: TGTGCCAGCAGCCTCGGACAGGGGGGTGAAAAACTGTTTTTT.

The chain couples TRBV3-1 (or the pseudogene TRBV3-2) to TRBJ2-7; D is possibly TRBD2 (6 bases). V lost 3 bases and J 4 bases, leaving 16 bases between the germline ends. The CDR3 runs to 15 residues. Germline V CDR1 and CDR2: LGHDT, YNNKEL (reference sequence). The chain's CDR3 is CASSQGPGTGYEQYF. In DNA form, the CDR3 reads TGTGCCAGCAGCCAGGGCCCAGGGACTGGGTACGAGCAGTACTTC.

The CDR3 region is CAWNLGTGAYEQYF. The CDR3 DNA reads as TGTGCCTGGAACCTGGGGACGGGAGCCTACGAGCAGTACTTC. V gene TRBV30 combines with J gene TRBJ2-7; possible D gene TRBD2, 6 bases. V lost 4 bases and J lost 2, with 15 bases in between. In germline, CDR1 is GTSNPN, CDR2 SVGIG (reference sequence). The CDR3 contains 14 residues.

J is TRBJ2-5 and V is TRBV19, with 8 bases matching TRBD1. CDR1 is LNHDA and CDR2 is SQIVND in the germline V gene (reference sequence). V dropped 6 bases and J dropped 7; count of bases not matched to a gene: 16. This CDR3 is 16 amino acids long. CDR3 coding DNA: TGTGCCAGTAGAGGACAGGGAAAAAATAATGGCGGGACCCAGTACTTC. Amino acids: CASRGQGKNNGGTQYF.

The chain has TRBV5-8 and TRBJ2-7; possibly TRBD2 for D (6 bases). Germline CDR1 and CDR2: SGHTS and YDEGEE. V was cut by 6 bases and J by 4 bases, with 11 bases left in between. The CDR3 totals 12 residues. In DNA, the CDR3 is TGTGCCAGCACCCTGGAGGGATACGAGCAGTACTTC. Amino acid sequence: CASTLEGYEQYF.

The CDR3 region has the DNA TGTGCCAGCAGCCAAGACGGGACTAGCGCCTACAATGAGCAGTTCTTC. It codes for CASSQDGTSAYNEQFF. The chain has TRBV4-2 and TRBJ2-1; 10 bases agree with TRBD2. V lost 0 bases to trimming and J lost 2 bases; unmatched junction nucleotides: 1. The CDR3 consists of 16 residues. Germline V gene data show CDR1 as LGHNA and CDR2 as YNFKEQ.

This chain connects TRBV9 to TRBJ1-2; unclear D gene. The CDR3 is 15 amino acids. V dropped 5 bases and J dropped 1 base, with 15 bases sitting between them. The germline CDR1 and CDR2 sequences are SGDLS and YYNGEE. CDR3 nucleotide sequence: TGTGCCAGCAGGCTCGAACATCCAAATAACTATGGCTACACCTTC. This sequence encodes CASRLEHPNNYGYTF.

This clone has just one count. This chain connects TRBV5-1 to TRBJ2-1; D is unresolved. CDR3 length equals 13 residues. Germline V gives CDR1 SGHRS, CDR2 YFSETQ. The V gene lost 0 bases and the J gene lost 5 bases, with 6 bases spanning the gap. DNA for the CDR3: TGCGCCAGCAGCTTGGATCCCGACAATGAGCAGTTCTTC. Its translation: CASSLDPDNEQFF.

The chain links TRBV27 to TRBJ1-4; D gene ambiguous. Germline CDR1 MNHEY, CDR2 SMNVEV (reference sequence). The germline V and J ends were trimmed by 5 bases and 8 bases, with 15 bases remaining between them. The CDR3 contains 14 residues. CDR3 bases: TGTGCCAGCAGTCCCCGGACTGACGGCGAAAAACTGTTTTTT. Its translation is CASSPRTDGEKLFF.

The CDR3 protein is CATSEDAPGELFF. CDR3 in DNA: TGTGCCACCAGTGAGGACGCCCCCGGGGAGCTGTTTTTT. The rearrangement uses TRBV24-1 and TRBJ2-2; D is unresolved. With 4 bases removed from V and 6 bases from J, the gap between germline ends came to 8 bases. CDR1 KGHDR and CDR2 SFDVKD come from the germline V gene. The CDR3 sequence is 13 residues long.

This rearrangement joins TRBV19 to TRBJ2-6; a possible D gene is TRBD2 (5 bases). CDR3 length equals 15 residues. V was trimmed by 4 bases and J by 4 bases, leaving 11 bases between them. CDR1 is LNHDA, CDR2 SQIVND, per germline (reference sequence). The CDR3 protein is CASSTKVAGANVLTF. The CDR3 DNA follows: TGTGCCAGTAGTACTAAGGTAGCGGGGGCCAACGTCCTGACTTTC.

The gene calls are TRBV11-2 and TRBJ1-5; D not certain. The V gene lost 4 bases and the J gene lost 6 bases, with 10 bases spanning the gap. This CDR3 region has 13 residues. CDR1 and CDR2 (germline): SGHAT, FQNNGV. CDR3 nucleotide sequence: TGTGCCAGCAGCTCGGGAGTGGGTCAGCCCCAGCATTTT. It specifies CASSSGVGQPQHF.

The rearrangement uses TRBV6-5 and TRBJ1-5; D not resolved. Germline lookup yields CDR1 MNHEY and CDR2 SVGAGI. V lost 2 bases and J 3 bases, leaving 5 bases between the germline ends. This CDR3 is built from 13 residues. The CDR3 bases are TGTGCCAGCAGTTACAAGGCCAATCAGCCCCAGCATTTT. This gives the protein CASSYKANQPQHF.

This clone was detected a few times. The V call is TRBV6-5, the J call TRBJ1-2; D may be TRBD1 (5 bases). Germline values: CDR1 MNHEY, CDR2 SVGAGI. V lost 10 bases, J lost 4 bases, and 10 bases lay in between. CDR3 length equals 11 residues. Here the CDR3 DNA reads TGTGCCACCGGGGGAACCTATGGCTACACCTTC. As protein: CATGGTYGYTF.

The rearrangement joins TRBV30 to TRBJ1-6; tentatively, D is TRBD1 (6 bases). The CDR3 is 14 amino acids. Trimming removed 2 bases from V and 10 bases from J, with 15 bases in between. Germline V gene data show CDR1 as GTSNPN and CDR2 as SVGIG (reference sequence). CDR3 nucleotide sequence: TGTGCCTGGAGTTTTGGGGGCTCGGGATCACCCCTCCACTTT. Amino acids: CAWSFGGSGSPLHF.

Here the CDR3 DNA reads TGTGCCAGCAGCCCGAGCGCTGGGGGCTCTGGAAACACCATATATTTT. This translates into CASSPSAGGSGNTIYF. The chain combines TRBV7-2 with TRBJ1-3; the D gene is possibly TRBD1 (5 bases). Germline loops: CDR1 SGHTA, CDR2 FQGNSA. This CDR3 region has 16 residues. V lost 5 bases, J lost 0 bases, and 14 bases lay in between.